The 16 T cell receptor beta chains listed next were all sequenced from one sample in a study of shared clonotypes between healthy human individuals (dated by TCRdb to 2020 to 2021). Libraries were built with the immunoSEQ multiplex PCR assay. Held by TCRdb, this immuneACCESS table contains in-frame sequences only and omits some clones. Under half of the omission traces to an unresolved V gene where checked; the cause of the rest is unknown. This sample has a few million clones in its table, and roughly 95% of those were observed once. The ten biggest clones cover 0.1% to 0.15% of the sample. Sequencing used naive CD4+ T cells sorted from blood. The cell subset or site tag for this specimen amounts to: CD45RA+ positively selected. These receptors all come from a young man in good health.

The rearrangement uses TRBV6-5 and TRBJ2-2; D is possibly TRBD2 (6 bases). Germline CDR1 is MNHEY and CDR2 is SVGAGI. Trimming stripped 4 bases from V and 7 bases from J, with 16 bases between. The CDR3 runs 15 residues. CDR3 loop: CASSSGLGMDGELFF. The DNA of the CDR3 is TGTGCCAGCAGTTCGGGACTTGGGATGGACGGGGAGCTGTTTTTT.

The V call is TRBV7-9, the J call TRBJ1-1; TRBD1 might be the D (5 bases). The V end was cut by 1 base, the J end by 3 bases, with 15 bases between. The germline V gene has CDR1 SEHNR and CDR2 FQNEAQ (reference sequence). CDR3 length: 16 amino acids. The CDR3, as DNA: TGTGCCAGCAGCTTAGGGTGGGCAGGGCGTTACACTGAAGCTTTCTTT. The encoded protein is CASSLGWAGRYTEAFF.

The V call is TRBV19, the J call TRBJ1-5; D call uncertain. Per the germline V gene, CDR1 is LNHDA and CDR2 is SQIVND (reference sequence). The V end was cut by 3 bases, the J end by 0 bases, with 12 bases between. The CDR3 length is 16 residues. CDR3 protein: CASSISVSVSNQPQHF. CDR3 DNA sequence: TGTGCCAGTAGTATTTCGGTTTCAGTTAGCAATCAGCCCCAGCATTTT. Based on the CDR3 plus reference TRBV19 and TRBJ1-5, the full variable domain is DGGITQSPKYLFRKEGQNVTLSCEQNLNHDAMYWYRQDPGQGLRLIYYSQIVNDFQKGDIAEGYSVSREKKESFPLTVTSAQKNPTAFYLCASSISVSVSNQPQHFGDGTRLSIL.

This chain links TRBV2 with TRBJ1-1; TRBD1 agrees at 7 bases. CDR1 and CDR2 from the germline V gene are SNHLY and FYNNEI. This CDR3 spans 15 amino acids. Trimming removed 6 bases from V and 6 bases from J; junction bases left unmatched: 13. The CDR3 DNA reads as TGTGCCAGCAGGGTCGACAGGGTAGGTCTCGCTGAAGCTTTCTTT. This codes for CASRVDRVGLAEAFF.

The chain combines TRBV6-6 with TRBJ2-7; D is ambiguous. Germline V gene data show CDR1 as MNHNY and CDR2 as SVGAGI (reference sequence). The CDR3 is made up of 12 amino acids. V gave up 5 bases and J gave up 4 bases, with 9 bases separating them. Written as DNA, the CDR3 is TGTGCCAGCAGTAGCTCGGTGTACGAGCAGTACTTC. Amino acid sequence: CASSSSVYEQYF.

This chain joins TRBV5-4 and TRBJ2-2; 12 bases are a match to TRBD1. There are 18 residues in the CDR3. V dropped 4 bases and J dropped 2; count of bases not matched to a gene: 9. CDR1 is SGHNT and CDR2 is YYREEE in the germline V gene (reference sequence). The CDR3 DNA sequence: TGTGCCAGCAGCAAGCCGGGACAGGGGGCGGGTAACACCGGGGAGCTGTTTTTT. The encoded protein is CASSKPGQGAGNTGELFF.

The chain combines TRBV5-6 with TRBJ2-5; 8 bases map to TRBD2. CDR1 is SGHDT, CDR2 YYEEEE, per germline. This CDR3 has 15 residues. V shed 6 bases, J shed 5 bases, and the junction held 12 bases outside the gene matches. The CDR3 spells CASTIGRGGAETQYF. CDR3 coding DNA: TGTGCCAGCACCATCGGGAGGGGGGGCGCGGAGACCCAGTACTTC.

V is TRBV10-3 and J is TRBJ1-1; a possible D gene is TRBD1 (6 bases). Trimming left V 3 bases short and J 4 bases short, with 18 bases between. The CDR3 is 16 amino acids. Germline lookup yields CDR1 ENHRY and CDR2 SYGVKD. The CDR3 DNA reads TGTGCCATCAGTGAAGGGACACTCAGGAGGGCCACTGAAGCTTTCTTT. Encoded protein: CAISEGTLRRATEAFF.

This chain uses TRBV25-1 with TRBJ2-2; 7 nucleotides line up with TRBD1. This CDR3 has 15 residues. Germline V gives CDR1 MGHDK, CDR2 SYGVNS. V trimming: 2 bases; J trimming: 5 bases; junction bases outside the gene matches: 5. This chain's CDR3 is CASSEIQGWTGELFF. CDR3 coding DNA: TGTGCCAGCAGTGAAATACAGGGGTGGACCGGGGAGCTGTTTTTT.

The rearrangement joins TRBV30 to TRBJ2-2, with D tentatively TRBD1 (5 bases). The CDR3 has 15 amino acids. Germline V gene sequence: CDR1 GTSNPN, CDR2 SVGIG (reference sequence). Trimming removed 3 bases at V and 6 bases at J, with 17 bases between. CDR3 residues: CAWSLVGAGAGELFF. The DNA for the CDR3 is TGTGCCTGGAGCTTGGTAGGGGCAGGTGCCGGGGAGCTGTTTTTT.

The chain is built from TRBV5-1 and TRBJ2-2, with a possible D match to TRBD1 (6 bases). The germline V gene encodes CDR1 SGHRS and CDR2 YFSETQ. V gave up 4 bases and J gave up 0 bases, with 10 bases separating them. CDR3 size: 15 residues. CDR3 sequence reads: CASSETGSNTGELFF. The CDR3 DNA reads TGCGCCAGCAGCGAAACAGGGTCGAACACCGGGGAGCTGTTTTTT.

In this sample, this clone turned up once. V usage is TRBV5-1 and J usage is TRBJ2-1; D is unresolved. CDR3 length: 12 residues. Germline CDR1 and CDR2: SGHRS and YFSETQ. The V end lost 2 bases, the J end lost 10 bases, and 10 bases lay between the germline ends. The CDR3, as DNA: TGCGCCAGCAGCTTCGGTGAGAGGGAGCAGTTCTTC. Its protein product is CASSFGEREQFF.

The V gene is TRBV10-3, the J gene TRBJ2-1; D is unclear. V lost 0 bases, J lost 15 bases, and 12 bases lay in between. The CDR3 has 12 amino acids. Germline CDR1 and CDR2: ENHRY and SYGVKD. The CDR3 protein is CAISESSEIRFF. CDR3 DNA sequence: TGTGCCATCAGTGAGTCTTCCGAAATTCGGTTCTTC.

V and J are TRBV6-5 and TRBJ2-3; D unclear. CDR1 and CDR2 (germline): MNHEY, SVGAGI. With 7 bases removed from V and 1 base from J, the gap between germline ends came to 9 bases. This CDR3 spans 13 amino acids. This chain's CDR3 is CASKTRGTDTQYF. The CDR3 nucleotides read TGTGCCAGCAAGACGAGAGGCACAGATACGCAGTATTTT.

The chain uses TRBV30 and TRBJ2-7, with 8 positions matching TRBD2. V was clipped by 4 bases and J by 3 bases; unmatched bases: 5. Germline V gene sequence: CDR1 GTSNPN, CDR2 SVGIG (reference sequence). The CDR3 is 13 residues long. The CDR3 spells CAWTTGGYYEQYF. The CDR3, as DNA: TGTGCCTGGACTACGGGAGGGTACTACGAGCAGTACTTC.

The chain carries TRBV11-2 and TRBJ2-7; D may be TRBD2 (6 bases). This CDR3 has 13 amino acids. Germline V gives CDR1 SGHAT, CDR2 FQNNGV. Trimming shortened V by 6 bases and J by 7 bases, and 16 bases separated the two germline ends. The DNA for the CDR3 is TGTGCCAGCAGATCTAAACTAGCCCGGGAGCAGTACTTC. The encoded protein is CASRSKLAREQYF.